The 17 T cell receptor beta chains below were found in one sample sequenced in a study of shared clonotypes between healthy human individuals. Repertoires were generated with immunoSEQ multiplex PCR, while TCRdb's copy carries only in-frame clones and drops some. The data show about 590,000 clones, roughly 96% seen once. The naive CD8 fraction comprised CD45RO-negative cells positively selected for CCR7 and excluded terminally differentiated effector memory CD45RA+ cells. The specimen sequenced was naive CD8+ T cells sorted from blood. All receptors come from a woman in her 30s in good health.

The chain recombines TRBV6-5 with TRBJ2-7, with 9 nucleotides matching TRBD1. Germline CDR1 and CDR2: MNHEY and SVGAGI. The CDR3 covers 15 residues. With 6 bases clipped from V and 3 bases from J, the junction kept 9 bases outside the gene matches. In nucleotides, the CDR3 is TGTGCCAGCAGAACGACAGGGGGTAAGGTCTACGAGCAGTACTTC. Protein: CASRTTGGKVYEQYF.

The rearrangement joins TRBV25-1 to TRBJ2-7; tentatively, D is TRBD2 (6 bases). CDR3 size: 16 residues. Germline V gene lookup returns CDR1 MGHDK and CDR2 SYGVNS. Trimming stripped 1 base from V and 2 bases from J, with 15 bases between. The CDR3 DNA is TGTGCCAGCAGTGAATTCGGCATTCGGGGGACCTACGAGCAGTACTTC. Residues: CASSEFGIRGTYEQYF.

The chain recombines TRBV2 with TRBJ2-1; D not certain. The CDR3 contains 14 residues. Trimming took off 6 bases at V and 2 bases at J, with 11 bases between the two ends. Germline CDR1 is SNHLY and CDR2 is FYNNEI. The CDR3 sequence is CASRSPNTYNEQFF. Written as DNA, the CDR3 is TGTGCCAGCAGGTCACCTAATACCTACAATGAGCAGTTCTTC.

V gene TRBV6-5 combines with J gene TRBJ2-5, with D perhaps being TRBD1 or TRBD2 (5 bases each). The J call could be wrong; TRBJ2-7 is a better fit for the DNA end. Germline CDR1 reads MNHEY; CDR2 reads SVGAGI. This CDR3 contains 12 residues. CDR3 in amino acids: CASGGTEYEQYF. The CDR3 DNA reads TGTGCCAGCGGTGGGACCGAATACGAGCAGTACTTC.

The chain carries TRBV27 and TRBJ2-3; no firm D call. Between the trimmed V and J ends, which lost 5 bases and 0 bases, there was a span of 18 bases. This CDR3 spans 17 amino acids. Germline CDR1 MNHEY, CDR2 SMNVEV (reference sequence). The DNA of the CDR3 is TGTGCCAGCAGTACACACACAAGCCGTCCTAGCACAGATACGCAGTATTTT. Protein sequence: CASSTHTSRPSTDTQYF.

Written as DNA, the CDR3 is TGTGCCAGCTCTCGGGACCGGCTAACAGGGGGAGGCACAGATACGCAGTATTTT. Encoded protein: CASSRDRLTGGGTDTQYF. The chain has TRBV18 and TRBJ2-3, with 8 bases fitting TRBD1. Germline loops: CDR1 KGHSH, CDR2 LQKENI. The CDR3 length is 18 residues. The V and J ends lost 6 bases and 1 base, in that order; junction bases with no gene match: 15.

The chain joins TRBV11-2 to TRBJ2-1, with a weak D call TRBD2 (6 bases). Germline lookup yields CDR1 SGHAT and CDR2 FQNNGV. Deletions cut 7 bases from V and 4 bases from J, with 26 bases between. There are 18 residues in the CDR3. The CDR3 DNA reads TGTGCCAGCAACGGTGGGGTTGGGGGGAGGATGGATTACAATGAGCAGTTCTTC. Its protein is CASNGGVGGRMDYNEQFF.

J is TRBJ2-3 and V is TRBV7-8, with 12 bases matching TRBD2. The CDR3 has 18 residues. CDR1 and CDR2 from the germline V gene are SGHVS and FQNEAQ. With V trimmed by 4 bases and J by 0 bases, 8 bases remained unmatched. CDR3 DNA: TGTGCCAGCAGCTCGTCACTAGCGGGAGGCCCCAGCACAGATACGCAGTATTTT. This sequence encodes CASSSSLAGGPSTDTQYF.

The rearrangement links TRBV9 to TRBJ2-5; 9 bases fit TRBD2. The J segment lost 0 bases and the V segment lost 3 bases, leaving 6 bases of the junction unmatched. Germline values: CDR1 SGDLS, CDR2 YYNGEE. The CDR3 loop spans 16 amino acids. The CDR3 DNA reads TGTGCCAGCAGCGGATTGACTAGCGGACACCAAGAGACCCAGTACTTC. Translation: CASSGLTSGHQETQYF.

The genes are TRBV29-1 and TRBJ1-1, with TRBD1 matching 10 bases. Germline V gene data show CDR1 as SQVTM and CDR2 as ANQGSEA. V lost 7 bases and J lost 6; bases outside the gene matches: 11. The CDR3 is 14 residues long. The CDR3 spells CSAGQGVDGPEAFF. The CDR3 region has the DNA TGCAGCGCTGGACAGGGGGTGGATGGCCCTGAAGCTTTCTTT.

The chain carries TRBV27 and TRBJ2-7; D uncertain. Germline V gives CDR1 MNHEY, CDR2 SMNVEV (reference sequence). This CDR3 is built from 15 residues. Trimming took 5 bases from V and 5 from J, leaving 19 bases between them. The CDR3 nucleotides are TGTGCCAGCAGTCCCCGGCCCCAAATGGTCGACGAGCAGTACTTC. It yields the protein CASSPRPQMVDEQYF.

The chain combines TRBV28 with TRBJ1-5; TRBD1 is a possible D gene (6 bases). Germline loops: CDR1 MDHEN, CDR2 SYDVKM. Deletions cut 6 bases from V and 0 bases from J, with 12 bases between. CDR3 length equals 15 residues. The CDR3 DNA is TGTGCCAGCAGCTTGGGACAACTTAGCAATCAGCCCCAGCATTTT. Translated, it gives CASSLGQLSNQPQHF.

The gene calls are TRBV28 and TRBJ1-5; possibly TRBD1 for D (5 bases). V was cut by 6 bases and J by 3 bases, with 9 bases left in between. The germline CDR1 and CDR2 sequences are MDHEN and SYDVKM. CDR3 length: 13 amino acids. The CDR3 sequence is CASRGPSNQPQHF. In DNA, the CDR3 is TGTGCCAGCAGGGGACCGTCCAATCAGCCCCAGCATTTT.

This clone was observed a few times. Other DNA sequences from this sample encode an identical CDR3 as well. The chain employs TRBV6-5 and TRBJ2-7; D remains ambiguous. The V gene's germline CDR1 is MNHEY and CDR2 SVGAGI. The CDR3 runs 13 residues. V dropped 2 bases and J dropped 0 bases, with 5 bases sitting between them. CDR3 protein: CASSYGPSYEQYF. The DNA of the CDR3 is TGTGCCAGCAGTTACGGACCCTCCTACGAGCAGTACTTC.

The V gene is TRBV28, the J gene TRBJ2-7; 10 bases align to TRBD1. Germline trimming cut 6 bases from V and 4 bases from J; bases unmatched to any gene: 9. Germline CDR1 is MDHEN and CDR2 is SYDVKM. The CDR3 runs 15 residues. This CDR3 reads CASSFEGQGFYEQYF. DNA of the CDR3: TGTGCCAGCAGCTTCGAGGGACAGGGGTTTTACGAGCAGTACTTC.

This clone came up once. V is TRBV11-2 and J is TRBJ2-1; D perhaps matches TRBD1 (7 bases). From germline, CDR1 is SGHAT and CDR2 FQNNGV. This CDR3 contains 16 residues. With 1 base removed from V and 3 bases from J, the gap between germline ends came to 13 bases. Written as DNA, the CDR3 is TGTGCCAGCAGCTTAGCTCCAGGGGGGAGCTACAATGAGCAGTTCTTC. Protein product: CASSLAPGGSYNEQFF.

The chain employs TRBV28 and TRBJ1-2, with TRBD1 matching 9 bases. Trimming took 5 bases from V and 6 from J; bases not matched to a gene: 13. Germline CDR1 MDHEN, CDR2 SYDVKM. The CDR3 extends over 16 amino acids. The CDR3 sequence: CASSPRTGAVIDGYTF. CDR3 sequence (DNA): TGTGCCAGCAGTCCACGGACAGGGGCTGTAATCGATGGCTACACCTTC.